This T cell receptor beta chain was recorded in a study of T cell responses to AZD1222 COVID-19 vaccine. Pooling covered second doses at about 4 or about 12 weeks. Notes on this clone: Its antigen remains unidentified.

Regarding the study as a whole: Clonal diversity may have been underestimated in mostly white British donors. Among vaccine-associated CD4 TCRs, coverage spanned spike, with dominance at 160-218 and 743-854.

Clones were read by immunoSEQ multiplex PCR, and TCRdb kept only the in-frame ones, dropping some. The profile covers about 150,000 clones, with approximately 90% appearing a single time and roughly 3.2% taken by the ten largest. Germline-derived CDR1 and CDR2 are SGHVS and FQNEAQ. This CDR3 is built from 20 residues. Trimming cost V 4 bases and J 3 bases; bases outside gene matches: 14. The genes are TRBV7-8 and TRBJ2-1; 14 bases match TRBD2. Here the sequenced sample was peripheral blood, taken 28 days after the second AZD1222 dose. This clonotype originated in an adult who received the AZD1222 COVID-19 vaccine. CDR3 loop: CASSSRLGTSGSSFYNEQFF. CDR3 nucleotides: TGTGCCAGCAGCTCGAGATTAGGGACTAGCGGGAGCTCCTTCTACAATGAGCAGTTCTTC.